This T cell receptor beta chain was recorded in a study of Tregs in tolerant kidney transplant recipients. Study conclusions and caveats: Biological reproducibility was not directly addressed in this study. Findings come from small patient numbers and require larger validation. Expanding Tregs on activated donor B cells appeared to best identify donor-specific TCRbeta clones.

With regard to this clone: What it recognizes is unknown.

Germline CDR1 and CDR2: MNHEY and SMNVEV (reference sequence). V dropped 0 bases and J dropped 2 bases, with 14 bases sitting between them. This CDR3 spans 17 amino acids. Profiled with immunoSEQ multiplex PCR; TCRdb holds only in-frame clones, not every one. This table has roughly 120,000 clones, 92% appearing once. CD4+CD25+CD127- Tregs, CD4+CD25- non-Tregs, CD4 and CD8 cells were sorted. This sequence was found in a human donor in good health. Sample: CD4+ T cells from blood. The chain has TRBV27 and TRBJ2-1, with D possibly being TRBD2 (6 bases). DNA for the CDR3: TGTGCCAGCAGTTTATCGGTGGGGGGAGTACCCTACAATGAGCAGTTCTTC. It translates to CASSLSVGGVPYNEQFF.